The 18 T cell receptor beta chains listed next were all sequenced from one sample in a study of blood T cell repertoires in COVID-19. Sequenced by immunoSEQ multiplex PCR; TCRdb stores in-frame clones only, minus some. The sample contains approximately 250,000 clones, over 80% of which appear only once. Source material: peripheral blood. These receptors were obtained from a middle-aged woman who had recovered from COVID-19.

In this sample, this clone turned up once. The V call is TRBV2, the J call TRBJ1-4; TRBD1 might be the D (5 bases). The CDR3 contains 15 residues. V shed 6 bases and J shed 7 bases, with 18 bases lying between them. CDR1 and CDR2 (germline): SNHLY, FYNNEI. CDR3 sequence reads: CASSAWRGGGEKLFF. The CDR3, as DNA: TGTGCCAGCAGCGCCTGGAGGGGTGGGGGTGAAAAACTGTTTTTT.

This clone was detected only once. The chain has TRBV5-1 and TRBJ1-2; 9 bases line up with TRBD1. CDR3 size: 15 residues. V gave up 1 base and J gave up 8 bases; unmatched junction bases: 9. Per the germline V gene, CDR1 is SGHRS and CDR2 is YFSETQ. The CDR3 reads CASSLRGDRAGGYTF. The CDR3 coding sequence is TGCGCCAGCAGCTTGCGGGGGGACAGGGCGGGCGGCTACACCTTC.

The chain employs TRBV28 and TRBJ1-2, with D uncertain. The CDR3 length is 13 residues. The V and J ends lost 5 bases and 4 bases respectively, with 11 bases between them. Germline V gene sequence: CDR1 MDHEN, CDR2 SYDVKM. The CDR3 coding sequence is TGTGCCAGCAGTACTGGGCCGACCTATGGCTACACCTTC. This sequence encodes CASSTGPTYGYTF.

This clone was seen a single time. V usage is TRBV2 and J usage is TRBJ2-5; no clear D gene. Germline V CDR1 and CDR2: SNHLY, FYNNEI. The ends were cut back, 4 bases at V and 4 bases at J, with 4 bases in the middle. CDR3 length equals 11 residues. CDR3 sequence reads: CASSVVETQYF. The CDR3 DNA is TGTGCCAGCAGTGTAGTAGAGACCCAGTACTTC.

This chain's CDR3 is CASSAAYSGDTYNEQFF. CDR3 DNA sequence: TGTGCCAGCAGTGCCGCGTATAGCGGGGATACCTACAATGAGCAGTTCTTC. The V call is TRBV6-4, the J call TRBJ2-1; 8 bases agree with TRBD2. This CDR3 is built from 17 residues. V shed 4 bases and J 2 bases; nucleotides not matched to a gene: 10. The germline CDR1 and CDR2 sequences are MRHNA and SNTAGT.

The chain links TRBV24-1 to TRBJ2-2, with TRBD1 identical over 8 bases. Germline V gene sequence: CDR1 KGHDR, CDR2 SFDVKD. CDR3 size: 17 residues. The ends lost 1 base at V and 4 bases at J; junction bases unmatched: 7. CDR3 in DNA: TGTGCCACCAGTGATTTCCCCTGGACAGGGATCACCGGGGAGCTGTTTTTT. It yields the protein CATSDFPWTGITGELFF.

The chain is built from TRBV7-3 and TRBJ2-1, with D hard to call. V was pared by 2 bases and J by 4 bases, with 12 bases between. The CDR3 has 15 residues. Germline-derived CDR1 and CDR2 are SGHTA and FQGTGA. The CDR3 DNA reads TGTGCCAGCAGCTTAGCAGGCACCTTATACAATGAGCAGTTCTTC. This gives the protein CASSLAGTLYNEQFF.

The V gene is TRBV14, the J gene TRBJ1-1, with no clear D. V lost 0 bases and J 0 bases, leaving 2 bases between the germline ends. Germline V gene sequence: CDR1 SGHDN, CDR2 FVKESK. This CDR3 has 13 amino acids. The CDR3 protein is CASSQDMNTEAFF. In DNA form, the CDR3 reads TGTGCCAGCAGCCAAGATATGAACACTGAAGCTTTCTTT.

The genes are TRBV5-1 and TRBJ1-1, with D tentatively TRBD1 (5 bases). Germline V gene lookup returns CDR1 SGHRS and CDR2 YFSETQ. V was cut by 4 bases and J by 4 bases, with 14 bases left in between. The CDR3 loop spans 14 amino acids. The CDR3 here is CASSPGAGGTEAFF. The CDR3 DNA sequence: TGCGCCAGCAGCCCCGGAGCGGGGGGCACTGAAGCTTTCTTT.

This chain joins TRBV4-1 and TRBJ1-4; D is ambiguous. The V gene's germline CDR1 is MGHRA and CDR2 YSYEKL. The CDR3 length is 15 residues. V was cut by 4 bases and J by 3 bases, with 12 bases left in between. CDR3 nucleotides: TGCGCCAGCAGCCCGACAAGTTTATCTAATGAAAAACTGTTTTTT. This encodes CASSPTSLSNEKLFF.

The chain uses TRBV7-3 and TRBJ2-1, with 7 bases lining up with TRBD2. The J segment lost 2 bases and the V segment lost 2 bases, leaving 6 bases of the junction unmatched. This CDR3 is built from 16 residues. The germline V gene encodes CDR1 SGHTA and CDR2 FQGTGA. CDR3 loop: CASSLPGAGAYNEQFF. CDR3 nucleotide sequence: TGTGCCAGCAGCTTACCTGGGGCGGGAGCCTACAATGAGCAGTTCTTC.

The rearrangement joins TRBV7-3 to TRBJ2-4; 7 bases fit TRBD2. This CDR3 is 13 amino acids long. CDR1 and CDR2 (germline): SGHTA, FQGTGA. J was trimmed by 8 bases and V by 5 bases; bases with no gene match: 6. The CDR3 loop is CASSPFRGDIQYF. As DNA, the CDR3 is TGTGCCAGCAGCCCCTTCCGGGGGGACATTCAGTACTTC.

A single count supports this clone. The chain is built from TRBV19 and TRBJ2-7, with a possible D match to TRBD1 (5 bases). This CDR3 contains 13 residues. CDR1 and CDR2 (germline): LNHDA, SQIVND (reference sequence). Trimming took off 4 bases at V and 0 bases at J, with 7 bases between the two ends. The CDR3 loop is CASSSQGSYEQYF. The DNA of the CDR3 is TGTGCCAGTAGTAGTCAGGGCTCCTACGAGCAGTACTTC.

The V call is TRBV4-2, the J call TRBJ1-5; D is perhaps TRBD1 (6 bases). The V gene's germline CDR1 is LGHNA and CDR2 YNFKEQ. This CDR3 comprises 16 residues. Trimming cost V 2 bases and J 1 base, with 12 bases left between them. The chain's CDR3 is CASSQRYTGSNQPQHF. CDR3 coding DNA: TGTGCCAGCAGCCAAAGGTACACAGGGAGCAATCAGCCCCAGCATTTT.

This clone was seen a handful of times. V and J are TRBV19 and TRBJ1-1; D may be TRBD1 (6 bases). In germline, CDR1 is LNHDA, CDR2 SQIVND (reference sequence). Trimming took off 9 bases at V and 7 bases at J, with 12 bases between the two ends. The CDR3 is 11 residues long. CDR3 coding DNA: TGTGCCAGCCAGACAGGCTTTGAAGCTTTCTTT. This gives the protein CASQTGFEAFF. The entire variable domain, with the rest obtained from reference TRBV19 and TRBJ1-1, is as follows: DGGITQSPKYLFRKEGQNVTLSCEQNLNHDAMYWYRQDPGQGLRLIYYSQIVNDFQKGDIAEGYSVSREKKESFPLTVTSAQKNPTAFYLCASQTGFEAFFGQGTRLTVV.

This chain links TRBV20-1 with TRBJ1-2; 7 bases align to TRBD1. The V segment lost 3 bases and the J segment 3 bases; nucleotides outside the gene matches: 4. Per germline, CDR1 DFQATT and CDR2 SNEGSKA (reference sequence). The CDR3 has 13 residues. Written as DNA, the CDR3 is TGCAGTGCTAGTTGGCAGGGGGACTATGGCTACACCTTC. Its protein product is CSASWQGDYGYTF.

This clone showed up just once. The genes are TRBV24-1 and TRBJ2-5, with 9 positions matching TRBD1. The germline V gene has CDR1 KGHDR and CDR2 SFDVKD. This CDR3 comprises 20 residues. V shed 4 bases and J 3 bases; nucleotides not matched to a gene: 20. The CDR3 sequence is CATSDTPLGTGKWAKETQYF. In DNA, the CDR3 is TGTGCCACCAGTGACACTCCTCTCGGGACAGGGAAATGGGCGAAAGAGACCCAGTACTTC.

This clone was picked up one time. The CDR3 region has the DNA TGTGCCAGCATTAGGACTCTAAAAGGTCTGAACACTGAAGCTTTCTTT. Translated, it gives CASIRTLKGLNTEAFF. This sequence joins TRBV2 and TRBJ1-1; no clear D gene. Per germline, CDR1 SNHLY and CDR2 FYNNEI. Between the trimmed V and J ends, which lost 7 bases and 0 bases, there was a span of 18 bases. The CDR3 covers 16 residues.